This T cell receptor beta chain was recovered during a study of metastatic and nonmetastatic thyroid tumors (dated by TCRdb to 2019 to 2021). Looking at the study overall: For patients with malignant and with benign thyroid disease, the researchers compared repertoires between peripheral blood samples and tumor or nodule tissue samples.

The library was obtained by PCR. For sequencing, an Illumina HiSeq 4000 was employed. High-throughput sequencing was used to profile the TCR beta-chain CDR3 region of every patient. As for the original processing: CDR3 differences across clinicopathological groups were used to build a classifier for discriminating distant-metastatic papillary thyroid cancer patients. To measure repertoire diversity the researchers used the Shannon index, while the Morisita-Horn index served to gauge how similar the tumor and blood repertoires were. TCRdb passed the public sequencing reads through fastp at Q25 and MiXCR, retaining productive beta sequences. These V and J calls derive from TCRdb rather than the authors' analysis. The sample table lists more than 10,000 clones, 12% of them with a count of one. About 33% of the sample is in the top ten clones. Points the paper makes about the study in general: In both blood and tumor samples, malignant tumors were reported to have significantly higher TCR beta diversity than benign nodules.

No patient had received any treatment before thyroid surgery. The study retrospectively analysed patient clinical samples collected from about 2012 to 2019 using T-cell receptor beta sequencing. In regard to this clone: Its antigen is unknown. Qualities for individual bases were not recorded, and no much larger clone is one base off.

Between the V and J ends, shortened by 1 base and 4 bases respectively, the junction contains 2 bases. CDR1 is given as MNHEY and CDR2 as SMNVEV, both from the germline V gene (reference sequence). Including the terminal cysteine and phenylalanine, the CDR3 comprises 13 residues. Of all the DNA, just the CDR3 is kept, 39 bases in frame from base 1. Rearrangement joined TRBV27 to TRBJ1-6, with the D gene not confidently named. The specimen was blood. The clonotype comes from a female donor with papillary thyroid cancer or a benign thyroid nodule (not recorded which). Some clones in this sample may be carry-over from other donors' samples. The DNA sequence is given as TGTGCCAGCAGTTTATGGTATAATTCACCCCTCCACTTT. The resulting protein is CASSLWYNSPLHF.